These T cell receptor beta chains were read from a single sample in a study of radiotherapy plus CTLA-4 blockade in lung cancer. Only in-frame clones appear in the TCRdb table, and some are missing; sequencing was by immunoSEQ multiplex PCR. Of more than 75,000 clones in the sample, approximately 72% were seen once. Source: peripheral blood, taken from a patient treated with radiotherapy plus ipilimumab. Receptors originate from a human donor with non-small cell lung cancer who had a partial response to radiotherapy plus ipilimumab. Some clones in this sample may be carry-over from other donors' samples. Each CDR3 is given with its conserved first and last residue. D genes are given only for firm matches. Clone size, where shown, is once, few, many, or a class for clones that have expanded.

V gene,clone size,J gene,D gene,CDR3 DNA,CDR3 protein
TRBV7-8,NA,TRBJ2-3,NA,TGTGCCAGCAGCTTATTGGCATTCACAGATACGCAGTATTTT,CASSLLAFTDTQYF
TRBV6-5,NA,TRBJ1-5,NA,TGTGCCAGCAGTTACTCCCAGAATCAGCCCCAGCATTTT,CASSYSQNQPQHF
TRBV7-9,few,TRBJ2-7,NA,TGTGCCAGCAGCCCCTTCTCCTACGAGCAGTACTTC,CASSPFSYEQYF
TRBV11-2,NA,TRBJ2-7,NA,TGTGCCAGCAGCTTAGCGGGGACAAACTCCTACGAGCAGTACTTC,CASSLAGTNSYEQYF
TRBV2,NA,TRBJ2-7,TRBD1,TGTGCCAGCACGAGGGACAGCACCTACGAGCAGTACTTC,CASTRDSTYEQYF
TRBV6-6,NA,TRBJ2-3,TRBD1,TGTGCCAGCTGGGGTCTGGACAGGGAACCCGATACGCAGTATTTT,CASWGLDREPDTQYF
TRBV7-6,NA,TRBJ2-2,NA,TGTGCCAGCAGCTTAGAGGGCGGGGCTAGATTAACCGGGGAGCTGTTTTTT,CASSLEGGARLTGELFF
TRBV5-1,NA,TRBJ1-1,NA,TGCGCCAGCAGCTTGGACAGGGTTGGCACTGAAGCTTTCTTT,CASSLDRVGTEAFF
TRBV5-1,NA,TRBJ2-7,TRBD2,TGCGCCAGCCGGTGGGAGGGCGAGCAGTACTTC,CASRWEGEQYF
TRBV7-8,NA,TRBJ2-7,NA,TGTGCCAGCAGCCTAGACACCTTATACGAGCAGTACTTC,CASSLDTLYEQYF
TRBV28,NA,TRBJ2-5,NA,TGTGCCAGCAGTTTAACGGGGGACGTGCAGACCCAGTACTTC,CASSLTGDVQTQYF
TRBV9,NA,TRBJ1-1,NA,TGTGCCAGCAGCGTAGGAGAAGGGGTCGCTTTCTTT,CASSVGEGVAFF
TRBV10-3,NA,TRBJ1-1,TRBD1,TGTGCCATCGGGACAGGGGGCCACACTGAAGCTTTCTTT,CAIGTGGHTEAFF
TRBV27,NA,TRBJ2-7,NA,TGTGCCAGCAGTTTATTACTTGGCGGTGTGTCCTACGAGCAGTACTTC,CASSLLLGGVSYEQYF
TRBV7-8,NA,TRBJ2-1,NA,TGTGCCAGCAGCCTGCAGGAGGGAAGGGAGCAGTTCTTC,CASSLQEGREQFF
TRBV5-4,few,TRBJ1-2,NA,TGTGCCAGCAGCTTCACCGGACAGTATGGCTACACCTTC,CASSFTGQYGYTF
TRBV28,once,TRBJ2-6,TRBD1,TGTGCCAGCAGTCGACAGGGCTCTGGGGCCAACGTCCTGACTTTC,CASSRQGSGANVLTF
TRBV19,NA,TRBJ1-2,TRBD1,TGTGCCAGTAGCCCTATCCAGGGACAGGGATCGTATGGCTACACCTTC,CASSPIQGQGSYGYTF
TRBV19,few,TRBJ1-1,TRBD1,TGTGCCAGCCCCGGGACAGGGGGCACTGAAGCTTTCTTT,CASPGTGGTEAFF
TRBV6-5,once,TRBJ1-6,TRBD1,TGTGCCAGCAGTTCGGGACAGAATAATTCACCCCTCCACTTT,CASSSGQNNSPLHF
TRBV9,few,TRBJ1-6,NA,TGTGCCAGCAGCCCCCGGGAGGGAGGCTCCTATAATTCACCCCTCCACTTT,CASSPREGGSYNSPLHF
TRBV6-6,few,TRBJ2-7,NA,TGTGCCAGCAGTCAGGACAGATTCCCCTACGAGCAGTACTTC,CASSQDRFPYEQYF
TRBV14,NA,TRBJ2-3,NA,TGTGCCAGCAGCCAACCCCGCTGGCCTTTTATCCTCACAGATACGCAGTATTTT,CASSQPRWPFILTDTQYF
TRBV19,NA,TRBJ1-2,NA,TGTGCCAGTATTTCTACAGGCCCCCACTATGGCTACACCTTC,CASISTGPHYGYTF
TRBV6-5,NA,TRBJ2-5,NA,TGTGCCAGCAGTTACTCTCCGGGTCAAGAGACCCAGTACTTC,CASSYSPGQETQYF
TRBV29-1,NA,TRBJ2-1,NA,TGCAGCGTGGTGGGGCAGCCGACAAGGGACAATGAGCAGTTCTTC,CSVVGQPTRDNEQFF
TRBV6-6,few,TRBJ2-1,TRBD2,TGTGCCAGCAGTTACCAGCGGGGGTACAATGAGCAGTTCTTC,CASSYQRGYNEQFF
TRBV5-1,NA,TRBJ2-1,NA,TGCGCCAGCAGCTTTGATGCGGGAATCAACAATGAGCAGTTCTTC,CASSFDAGINNEQFF
TRBV6-1,NA,TRBJ2-2,NA,TGTGCCAGCAGTGAATCCATGGGGCCCGGGGAGCTGTTTTTT,CASSESMGPGELFF
TRBV27,NA,TRBJ2-7,NA,TGTGCCAGCAGTCCCCTCAACGAGCAGTACTTC,CASSPLNEQYF
TRBV28,NA,TRBJ2-5,NA,TGTGCCAGCAGTTTAGGGGGCCTGGAGCAGTACTTC,CASSLGGLEQYF
TRBV5-1,once,TRBJ2-5,TRBD2,TGCGCCAGCAGCTTGGTGGGCGGGAGAGGACAAGAGACCCAGTACTTC,CASSLVGGRGQETQYF
TRBV11-2,NA,TRBJ1-2,NA,TGTGCCAGCAGCTTAAGCAGGGAATATGGCTACACCTTC,CASSLSREYGYTF
TRBV5-4,NA,TRBJ2-7,NA,TGTGCCAGCAGCTTAGGAACGGGGGGCACCTACGAGCAGTACTTC,CASSLGTGGTYEQYF
TRBV29-1,few,TRBJ2-1,TRBD2,TGCAGCGTAGATCCTAGCGGAATAAACAATGAGCAGTTCTTC,CSVDPSGINNEQFF
TRBV18,NA,TRBJ1-4,TRBD1,TGTGCCAGCTCACTACAGGGGCTTCCAACTAATGAAAAACTGTTTTTT,CASSLQGLPTNEKLFF
TRBV18,NA,TRBJ2-7,TRBD2,TGTGCCAGCTCACTCATAGGGACTAGCGGTTACGAGCAGTACTTC,CASSLIGTSGYEQYF
TRBV7-6,NA,TRBJ2-2,TRBD1,TGTGCCAGCAGCTTAGGACAGGGGGCACGCACCGGGGAGCTGTTTTTT,CASSLGQGARTGELFF
TRBV7-8,NA,TRBJ1-2,NA,TGTGCCAGCAGCCTCCAGGGCCATGGCTACACCTTC,CASSLQGHGYTF
TRBV10-3,NA,TRBJ2-3,NA,TGTGCCATCAGTGTAATCGCAGATACGCAGTATTTT,CAISVIADTQYF
TRBV7-6,NA,TRBJ1-5,NA,TGTGCCAGCAGCTTAGGAAACGGGAATAATCAGCCCCAGCATTTT,CASSLGNGNNQPQHF
TRBV2,NA,TRBJ2-1,TRBD2,TGTGCCAGCAGTGGACTAGCGGGAGACTACAATGAGCAGTTCTTC,CASSGLAGDYNEQFF
TRBV15,NA,TRBJ2-2,TRBD2,TGTGCCACCAGCAGAGACTGGGACCCCAGCGGGGGGCCCGGGGAGCTGTTTTTT,CATSRDWDPSGGPGELFF
TRBV5-4,NA,TRBJ2-5,TRBD2,TGTGCCAGCAGCTTGGCTGGGCAACTAGCGACGGGAGAGACCCAGTACTTC,CASSLAGQLATGETQYF
TRBV6-1,few,TRBJ2-7,TRBD2,TGTGCCAGCAGTGCAACTAGCGGGAGGTACGAGCAGTACTTC,CASSATSGRYEQYF